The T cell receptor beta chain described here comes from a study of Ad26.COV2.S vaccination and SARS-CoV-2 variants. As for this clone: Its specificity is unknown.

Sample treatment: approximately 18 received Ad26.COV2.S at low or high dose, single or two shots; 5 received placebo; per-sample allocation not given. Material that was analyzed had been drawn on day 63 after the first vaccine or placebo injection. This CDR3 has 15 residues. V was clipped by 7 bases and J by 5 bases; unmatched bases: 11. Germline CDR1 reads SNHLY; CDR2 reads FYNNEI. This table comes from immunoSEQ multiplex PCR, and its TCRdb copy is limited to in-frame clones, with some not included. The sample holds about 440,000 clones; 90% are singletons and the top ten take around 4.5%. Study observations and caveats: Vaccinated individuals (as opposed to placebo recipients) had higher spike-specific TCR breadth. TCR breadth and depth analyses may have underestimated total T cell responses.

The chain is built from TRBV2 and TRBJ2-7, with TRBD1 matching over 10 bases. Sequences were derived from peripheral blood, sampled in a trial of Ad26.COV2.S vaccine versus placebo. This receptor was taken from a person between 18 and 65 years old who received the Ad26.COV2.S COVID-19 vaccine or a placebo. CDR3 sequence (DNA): TGTGCCAGCAACATCCCGGGACAGGGGACCCACGAGCAGTACTTC. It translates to CASNIPGQGTHEQYF.